This note documents a single T cell receptor (beta chain) sequence. What it binds is unknown. CDR3 length equals 14 residues. Germline CDR1 and CDR2: SGDLS and YYNGEE. Deletions cut 0 bases from V and 4 bases from J, with 8 bases between. This sample was taken from a study of Ad26.COV2.S vaccination and SARS-CoV-2 variants. Study overall: Donor was assigned to the Ad26.COV2.S arm of trial COV1001. Dosing was one shot or two shots 56 days apart. Study-wide points: The analyses of TCR breadth and depth may have understated the size of total T cell responses. People who got the vaccine had more spike-specific TCR breadth than people who got placebo.

Generated by immunoSEQ multiplex PCR, the TCRdb table keeps only in-frame clones and is missing some. The sample contains around 350,000 clones, 70% to 90% of which appear only once. Treatment given: some 20 received Ad26.COV2.S at low or high dose, single or two shots; several received placebo; per-sample allocation not given. Collection of samples fell on day 63 after the first vaccine or placebo injection. The sequence derives from a person aged 18-65 years who received the Ad26.COV2.S COVID-19 vaccine or a placebo. The sequencing used peripheral blood, collected in a trial of Ad26.COV2.S vaccine versus placebo. V is TRBV9 and J is TRBJ2-1, with D perhaps TRBD1 (5 bases). This CDR3 is CASSVAGAYNEQFF. In DNA form, the CDR3 reads TGTGCCAGCAGCGTAGCTGGGGCGTACAATGAGCAGTTCTTC.